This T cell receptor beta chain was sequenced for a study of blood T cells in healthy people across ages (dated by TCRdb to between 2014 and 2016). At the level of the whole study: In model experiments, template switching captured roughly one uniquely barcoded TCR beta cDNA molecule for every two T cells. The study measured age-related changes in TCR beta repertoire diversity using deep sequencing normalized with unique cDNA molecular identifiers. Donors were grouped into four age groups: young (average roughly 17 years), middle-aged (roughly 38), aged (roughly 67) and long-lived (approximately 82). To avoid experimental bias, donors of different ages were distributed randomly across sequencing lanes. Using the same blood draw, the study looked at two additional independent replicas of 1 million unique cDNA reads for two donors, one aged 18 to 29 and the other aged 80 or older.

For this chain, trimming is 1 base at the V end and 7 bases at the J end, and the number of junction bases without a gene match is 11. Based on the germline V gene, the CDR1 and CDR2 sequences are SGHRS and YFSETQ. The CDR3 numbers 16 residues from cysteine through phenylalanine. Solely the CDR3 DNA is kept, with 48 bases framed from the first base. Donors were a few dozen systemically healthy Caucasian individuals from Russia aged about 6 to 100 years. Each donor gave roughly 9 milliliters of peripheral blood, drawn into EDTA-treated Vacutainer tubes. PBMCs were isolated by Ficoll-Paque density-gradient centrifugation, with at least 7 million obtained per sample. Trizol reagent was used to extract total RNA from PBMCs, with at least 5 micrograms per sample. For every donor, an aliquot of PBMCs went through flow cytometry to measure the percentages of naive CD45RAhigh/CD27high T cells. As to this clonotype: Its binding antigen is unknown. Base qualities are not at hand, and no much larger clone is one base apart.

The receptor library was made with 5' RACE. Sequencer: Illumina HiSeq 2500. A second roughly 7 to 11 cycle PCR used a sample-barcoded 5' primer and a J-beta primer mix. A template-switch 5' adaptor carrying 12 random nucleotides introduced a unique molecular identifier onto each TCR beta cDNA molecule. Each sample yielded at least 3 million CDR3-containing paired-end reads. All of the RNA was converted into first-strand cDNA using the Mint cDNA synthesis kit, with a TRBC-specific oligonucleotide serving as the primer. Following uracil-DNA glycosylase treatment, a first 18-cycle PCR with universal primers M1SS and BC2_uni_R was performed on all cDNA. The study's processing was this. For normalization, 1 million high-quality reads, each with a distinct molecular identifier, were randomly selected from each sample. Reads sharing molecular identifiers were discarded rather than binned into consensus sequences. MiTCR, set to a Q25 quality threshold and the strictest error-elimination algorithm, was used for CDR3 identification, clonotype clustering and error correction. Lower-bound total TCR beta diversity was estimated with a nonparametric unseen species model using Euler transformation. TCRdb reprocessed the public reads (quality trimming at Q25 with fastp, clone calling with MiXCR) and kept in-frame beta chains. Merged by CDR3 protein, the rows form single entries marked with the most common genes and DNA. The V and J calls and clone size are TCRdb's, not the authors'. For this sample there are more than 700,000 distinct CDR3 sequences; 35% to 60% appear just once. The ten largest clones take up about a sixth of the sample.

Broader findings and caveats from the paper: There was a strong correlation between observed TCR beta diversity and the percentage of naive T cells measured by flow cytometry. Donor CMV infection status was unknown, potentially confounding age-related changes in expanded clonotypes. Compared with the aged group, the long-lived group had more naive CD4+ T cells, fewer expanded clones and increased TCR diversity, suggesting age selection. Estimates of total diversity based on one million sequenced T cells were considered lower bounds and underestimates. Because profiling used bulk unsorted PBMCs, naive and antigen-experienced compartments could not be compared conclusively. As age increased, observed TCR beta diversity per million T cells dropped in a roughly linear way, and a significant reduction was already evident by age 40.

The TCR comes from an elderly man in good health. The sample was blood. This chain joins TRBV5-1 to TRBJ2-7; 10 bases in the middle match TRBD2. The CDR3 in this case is CASSLWPSGSGSEQYF. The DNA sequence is TGCGCCAGCAGCTTGTGGCCTAGCGGGAGTGGGAGTGAGCAGTACTTC.